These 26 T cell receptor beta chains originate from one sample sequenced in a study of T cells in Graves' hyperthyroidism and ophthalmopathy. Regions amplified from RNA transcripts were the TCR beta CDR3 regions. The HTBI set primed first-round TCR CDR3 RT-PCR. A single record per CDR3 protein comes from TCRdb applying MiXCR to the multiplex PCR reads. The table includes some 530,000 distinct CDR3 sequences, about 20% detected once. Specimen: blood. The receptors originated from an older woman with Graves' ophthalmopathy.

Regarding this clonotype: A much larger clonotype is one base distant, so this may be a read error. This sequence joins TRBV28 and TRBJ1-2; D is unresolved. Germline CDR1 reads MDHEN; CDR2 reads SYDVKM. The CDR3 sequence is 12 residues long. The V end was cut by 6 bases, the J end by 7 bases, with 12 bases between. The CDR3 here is CASRRRGSGYTF. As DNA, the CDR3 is TGTGCCAGCAGGCGACGGGGAAGTGGCTACACCTTC.

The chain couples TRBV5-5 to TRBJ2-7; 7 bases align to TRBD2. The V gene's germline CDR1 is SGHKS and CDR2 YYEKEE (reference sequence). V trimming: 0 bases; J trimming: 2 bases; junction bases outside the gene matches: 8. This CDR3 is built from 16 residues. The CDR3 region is CASSLDFAGAPYEQYF. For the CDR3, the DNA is TGTGCCAGCAGCTTGGACTTCGCGGGAGCTCCCTACGAGCAGTACTTC.

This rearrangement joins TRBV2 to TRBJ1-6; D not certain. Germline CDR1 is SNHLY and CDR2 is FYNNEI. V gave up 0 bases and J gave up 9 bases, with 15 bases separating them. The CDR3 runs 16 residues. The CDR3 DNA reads TGTGCCAGCAGTGAAGCCTCCGGGCCTCTCGGTTCACCCCTCCACTTT. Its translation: CASSEASGPLGSPLHF.

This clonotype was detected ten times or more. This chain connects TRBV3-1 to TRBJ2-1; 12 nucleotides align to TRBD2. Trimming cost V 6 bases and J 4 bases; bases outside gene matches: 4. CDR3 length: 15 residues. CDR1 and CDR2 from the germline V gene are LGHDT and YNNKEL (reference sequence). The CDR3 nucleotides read TGTGCCAGCAGGACTAGCGGGAGTCGGTACAATGAGCAGTTCTTC. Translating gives CASRTSGSRYNEQFF.

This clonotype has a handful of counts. DNA for the CDR3: TGTGCCAGCAGGCTCGTAGGGGATAACAATGAGCAGTTCTTC. This gives the protein CASRLVGDNNEQFF. The chain has TRBV6-1 and TRBJ2-1; tentatively, D is TRBD1 (5 bases). The germline V gene has CDR1 MNHNS and CDR2 SASEGT. This CDR3 is built from 14 residues. V shed 6 bases and J shed 5 bases, with 14 bases lying between them.

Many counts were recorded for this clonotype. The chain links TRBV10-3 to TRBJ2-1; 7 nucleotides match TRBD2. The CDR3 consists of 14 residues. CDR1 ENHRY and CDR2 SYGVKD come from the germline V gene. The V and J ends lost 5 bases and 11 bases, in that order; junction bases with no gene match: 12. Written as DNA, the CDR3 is TGTGCCATCAGTTCCAGCGGGGATCCAATAAAGCAGTTCTTC. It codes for CAISSSGDPIKQFF.

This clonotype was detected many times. The CDR3 sequence is CASSLRATSNQPQHF. DNA for the CDR3: TGTGCCAGCAGTTTACGCGCAACTAGCAATCAGCCCCAGCATTTT. V gene TRBV28 combines with J gene TRBJ1-5; D is undetermined. Trimming stripped 2 bases from V and 0 bases from J, with 8 bases between. CDR3 size: 15 residues. Germline lookup yields CDR1 MDHEN and CDR2 SYDVKM.

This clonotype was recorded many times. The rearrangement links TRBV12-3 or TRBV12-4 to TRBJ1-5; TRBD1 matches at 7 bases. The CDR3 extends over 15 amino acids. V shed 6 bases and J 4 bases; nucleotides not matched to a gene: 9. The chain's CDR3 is CASSRTGSGNQPQHF. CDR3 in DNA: TGTGCCAGCAGCCGGACAGGCTCGGGGAATCAGCCCCAGCATTTT.

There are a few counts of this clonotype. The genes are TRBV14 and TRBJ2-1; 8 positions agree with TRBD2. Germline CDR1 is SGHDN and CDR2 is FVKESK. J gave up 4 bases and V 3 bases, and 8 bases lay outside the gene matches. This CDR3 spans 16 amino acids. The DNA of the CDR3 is TGTGCCAGCAGCCAGCCGGGACTAGTGGTATACAATGAGCAGTTCTTC. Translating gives CASSQPGLVVYNEQFF.

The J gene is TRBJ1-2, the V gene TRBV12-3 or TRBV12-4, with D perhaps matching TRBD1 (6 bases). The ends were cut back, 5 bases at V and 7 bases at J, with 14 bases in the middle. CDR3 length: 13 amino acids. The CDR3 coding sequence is TGTGCCAGCAGTACAGGGTCCCCTAGTGGCTACACCTTC. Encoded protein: CASSTGSPSGYTF.

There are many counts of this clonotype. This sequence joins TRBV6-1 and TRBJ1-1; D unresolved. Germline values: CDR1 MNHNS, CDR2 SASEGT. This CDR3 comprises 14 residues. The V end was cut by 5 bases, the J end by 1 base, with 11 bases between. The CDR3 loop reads CASSLGPANTEAFF. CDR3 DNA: TGTGCCAGCAGTTTGGGTCCAGCGAACACTGAAGCTTTCTTT.

This CDR3 is CATSRDTFGQPQHF. CDR3 in DNA: TGTGCCACCAGCAGAGACACCTTCGGTCAGCCCCAGCATTTT. This rearrangement joins TRBV15 to TRBJ1-5; no clear D gene. The V gene lost 0 bases and the J gene lost 6 bases, with 9 bases spanning the gap. Germline loops: CDR1 LNHNV, CDR2 YYDKDF (reference sequence). This CDR3 spans 14 amino acids.

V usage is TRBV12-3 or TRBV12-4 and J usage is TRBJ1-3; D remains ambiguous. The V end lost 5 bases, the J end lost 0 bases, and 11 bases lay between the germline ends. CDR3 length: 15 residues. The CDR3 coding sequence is TGTGCCAGCAGTCCCGACGTAAGCTCTGGAAACACCATATATTTT. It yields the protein CASSPDVSSGNTIYF.

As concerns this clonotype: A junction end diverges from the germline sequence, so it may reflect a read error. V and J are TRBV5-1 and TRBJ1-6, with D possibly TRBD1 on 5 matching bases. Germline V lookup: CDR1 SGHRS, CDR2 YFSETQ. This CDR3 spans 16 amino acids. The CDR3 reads CASSLAGSSYNSPLRF. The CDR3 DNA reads TGCGCCAGCAGCTTGGCAGGGAGCTCCTATAATTCACCCCTCCGCTTT.

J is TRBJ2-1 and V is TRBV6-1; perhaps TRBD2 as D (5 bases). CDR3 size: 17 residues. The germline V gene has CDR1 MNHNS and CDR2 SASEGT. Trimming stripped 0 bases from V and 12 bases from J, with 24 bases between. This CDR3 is CASSEALWASPLQVQFF. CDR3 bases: TGTGCCAGCAGTGAAGCCCTATGGGCTAGCCCCCTTCAAGTGCAGTTCTTC.

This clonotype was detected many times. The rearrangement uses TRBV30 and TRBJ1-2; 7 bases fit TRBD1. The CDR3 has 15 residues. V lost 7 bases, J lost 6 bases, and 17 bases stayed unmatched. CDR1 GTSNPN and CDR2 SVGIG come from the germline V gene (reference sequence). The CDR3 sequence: CASSGTALSNDGYTF. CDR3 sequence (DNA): TGTGCCTCCTCCGGGACAGCCCTTTCTAATGATGGCTACACCTTC.

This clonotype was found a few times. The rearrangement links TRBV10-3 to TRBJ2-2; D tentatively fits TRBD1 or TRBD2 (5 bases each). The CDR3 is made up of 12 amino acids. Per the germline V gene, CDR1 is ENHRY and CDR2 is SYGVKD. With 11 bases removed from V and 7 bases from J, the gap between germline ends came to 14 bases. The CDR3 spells CAAGDGDGELFF. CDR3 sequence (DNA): TGTGCCGCCGGGGACGGAGACGGGGAGCTGTTTTTT.

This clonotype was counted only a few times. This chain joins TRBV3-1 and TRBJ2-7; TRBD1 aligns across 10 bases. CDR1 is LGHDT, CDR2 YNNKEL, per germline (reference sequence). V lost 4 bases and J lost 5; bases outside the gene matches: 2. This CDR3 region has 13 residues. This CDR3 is CASSRTGGHEQYF. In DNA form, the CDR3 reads TGTGCCAGCAGCCGGACAGGGGGACACGAGCAGTACTTC.

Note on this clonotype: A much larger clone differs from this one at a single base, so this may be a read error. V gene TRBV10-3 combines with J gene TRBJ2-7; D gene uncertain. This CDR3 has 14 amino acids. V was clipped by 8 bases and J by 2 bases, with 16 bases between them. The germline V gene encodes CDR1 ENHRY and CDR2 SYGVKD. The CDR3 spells CAIGPQSTTYEQYF. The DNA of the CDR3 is TGTGCCATCGGGCCCCAGTCCACGACCTACGAGCAGTACTTC.

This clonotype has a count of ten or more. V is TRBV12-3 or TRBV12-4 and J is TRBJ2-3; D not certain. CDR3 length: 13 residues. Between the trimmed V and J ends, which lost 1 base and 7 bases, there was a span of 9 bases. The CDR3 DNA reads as TGTGCCAGCAGTTTAGGGAGTCCGAATACGCAGTATTTT. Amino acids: CASSLGSPNTQYF.

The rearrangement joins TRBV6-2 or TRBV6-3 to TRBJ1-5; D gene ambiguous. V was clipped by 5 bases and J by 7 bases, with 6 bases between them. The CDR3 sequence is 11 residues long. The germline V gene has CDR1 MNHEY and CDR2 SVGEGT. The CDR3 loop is CASSNGQPQHF. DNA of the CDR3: TGTGCCAGCAGTAACGGACAGCCCCAGCATTTT.

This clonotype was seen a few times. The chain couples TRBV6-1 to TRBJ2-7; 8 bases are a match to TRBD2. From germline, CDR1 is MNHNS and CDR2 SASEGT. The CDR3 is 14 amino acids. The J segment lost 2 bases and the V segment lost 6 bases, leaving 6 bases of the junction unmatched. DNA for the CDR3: TGTGCCAGCAGCACCCCGGGACTAGCCTACGAGCAGTACTTC. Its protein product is CASSTPGLAYEQYF.

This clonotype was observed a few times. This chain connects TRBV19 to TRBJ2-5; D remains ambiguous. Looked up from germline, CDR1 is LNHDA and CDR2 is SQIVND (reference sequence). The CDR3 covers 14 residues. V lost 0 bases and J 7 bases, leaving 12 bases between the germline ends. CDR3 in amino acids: CASSIDRVGGTQYF. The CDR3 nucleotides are TGTGCCAGTAGTATAGATCGTGTTGGTGGGACCCAGTACTTC.

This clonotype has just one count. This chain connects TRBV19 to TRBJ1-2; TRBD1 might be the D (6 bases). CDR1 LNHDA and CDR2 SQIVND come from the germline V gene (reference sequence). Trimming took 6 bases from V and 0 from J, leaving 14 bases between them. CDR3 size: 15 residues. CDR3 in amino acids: CASSPWGTTNYGYTF. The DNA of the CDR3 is TGTGCCAGTAGCCCGTGGGGGACAACTAACTATGGCTACACCTTC.

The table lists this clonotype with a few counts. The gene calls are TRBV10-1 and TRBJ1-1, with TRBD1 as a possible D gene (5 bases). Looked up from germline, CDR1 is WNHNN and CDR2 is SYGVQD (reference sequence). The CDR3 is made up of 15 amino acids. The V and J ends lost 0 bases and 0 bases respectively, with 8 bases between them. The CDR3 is CASSESGLLNTEAFF. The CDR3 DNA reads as TGCGCCAGCAGTGAGTCGGGACTCCTGAACACTGAAGCTTTCTTT.

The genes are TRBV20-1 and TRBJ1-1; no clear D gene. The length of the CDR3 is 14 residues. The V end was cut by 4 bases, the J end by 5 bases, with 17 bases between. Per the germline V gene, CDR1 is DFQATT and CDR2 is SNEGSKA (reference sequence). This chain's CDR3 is CSAKRVGWVTEAFF. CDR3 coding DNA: TGCAGTGCTAAAAGAGTAGGGTGGGTAACTGAAGCTTTCTTT.